The subject of this entry is one TCR beta chain. This receptor's antigen is unknown. Nothing much larger sits one base from this clone, and base qualities are not available. The first patient joined ICON in early 2016, and enrollment wrapped up when the last patient was enrolled in 2018. From a subcohort of around 78 patients, fresh tumor and matched uninvolved tissue were collected for in-depth immune analyses, including TCR sequencing. DNA isolated from bulk tissue, without cell sorting, was used for TCR sequencing. The CDR3 numbers 14 residues from cysteine through phenylalanine. The retained sequence is limited to the CDR3, 42 bases, with the frame set at the first base. V is cut by 2 bases and J by 2 bases, and the space between the germline ends is 9 bases. The CDR1 and CDR2 encoded by the germline V gene are SGHRS and YFSETQ. The entry originates in a study of tumor-infiltrating lymphocytes in localized non-small cell lung cancer (dated by TCRdb to the early 2020s). For the study in its entirety: Patients whose samples were collected after neoadjuvant chemotherapy, as well as both smokers and never-smokers and several histologies, were included in the cohort. Resected tumor tissue and uninvolved lung tissue described as non-adjacent to the tumor were contributed by each patient, with both tissues obtained from the same patient. Alongside flow cytometry, multiplex immunofluorescence, RNA-seq, exome sequencing and proteomics, TCR sequencing was applied to the same patients as one of several integrated assays. In total, the ICON cohort consisted of over a hundred surgical patients with localized non-small cell lung cancer who had their tumors resected. The paired tumor versus uninvolved lung comparison of immunoSEQ T-cell fraction included some 57 patients. The investigation overall reported the following: Because different pieces of the same tissue were used for different assays, technical variation could not be separated from intratumor heterogeneity. In line with immunofluorescence CD3 counts, TCRbeta sequencing supported higher T cell infiltration in tumors compared with uninvolved lung tissue. Assay coverage varied across patients depending on available tissue quantity, so only a subset of the cohort had TCR sequencing. No difference in TCR-derived T-cell fraction was observed between the flow cytometry-defined immunotypes IM1 (good prognosis) and IM2 (poor prognosis). Tumor T-cell fraction from TCR sequencing was not associated with recurrence-free survival (p = 0.61).

The T-cell fraction in tumor and uninvolved lung tissue was obtained from TCR sequencing using the immunoSEQ assay. On the study's bioinformatics: In the survival analysis, patients were divided into a high T-cell fraction group (upper tertile) and a low T-cell fraction group (lower two tertiles), and the two groups were compared using a log-rank test. A signed-rank test was used to test paired tumor versus uninvolved lung differences in T-cell fraction. The table was pulled from immuneACCESS by TCRdb, which kept in-frame rearrangements only. Such tables lose some clones; where checked, under half of the loss comes from unresolved V genes, and the rest has no known cause. The V and J calls and clone size were taken over from that table, and D and trimming were inferred from the DNA. This sample has about 14,000 clones in its table, and around 65% of those were observed once. The ten biggest clones cover 9% to 9.5% of the sample.

This TCR was sampled from a human donor with non-small cell lung cancer. The chain is assembled from TRBV5-1 and TRBJ2-3, with a weak D call of TRBD1 (5 bases match). The sample consisted of lung tumor tissue. The encoded CDR3 is CASSLQEDTDTQYF. The nucleotide sequence reads as follows: TGCGCCAGCAGCTTACAGGAAGACACAGATACGCAGTATTTT.